The clone carrying this TCR beta chain was seen ten or more times. This sample is part of a study of T-cell reconstitution after alpha-beta-depleted transplantation in children. The CDR3 totals 13 residues. The ends were cut back, 2 bases at V and 6 bases at J, with 8 bases in the middle. The germline CDR1 and CDR2 sequences are MNHEY and SMNVEV (reference sequence). Unique molecular identifiers featured in how the TCRbeta library was prepared. TCRdb analysed the PCR reads with MiXCR anew, one entry per CDR3 protein. Found here are around 440,000 distinct CDR3 sequences, approximately 10% of them singletons; the top ten hold around 2%.

This TCR derives from a child aged 2 to 10 with inherited bone marrow failure, due to receive a stem cell transplant. This sample comprised PBMCs, obtained before TCRalphabeta/CD19-depleted stem cell transplant. V gene TRBV27 combines with J gene TRBJ2-1; D not certain. CDR3 bases: TGTGCCAGCAGTTTAATCTCGATCAATGAGCAGTTCTTC. The encoded protein is CASSLISINEQFF.